This TCR beta chain was sequenced for a study of T cells in Graves' hyperthyroidism and ophthalmopathy. Diagnostic assessment was based on clinical symptoms, serum thyroxine and TRAb, thyroid ultrasound and orbital computed tomography. Worth noting for this clonotype: As yet, its antigen is unknown.

Germline V CDR1 and CDR2: KGHSH, LQKENI. Trimming cost V 3 bases and J 6 bases; bases outside gene matches: 8. This CDR3 region has 15 residues. It was RNA transcripts that yielded the amplified TCR beta CDR3 regions. The HTBI primer set served for first-round RT-PCR of the TCR CDR3. TCRdb re-analysed the multiplex PCR reads in MiXCR, keeping a single row per CDR3 protein. The table has 640,000 or so distinct CDR3 sequences, 14% to 15% seen once. Regarding the study as a whole: The majority of expanded thyroid clonotypes above 0.001 also appeared in blood. Stable hyperthyroidism was separated from ophthalmopathy by a model based on 13 V-J features.

The receptor's source is a woman aged 40-49 years with Graves' ophthalmopathy. The rearrangement joins TRBV18 to TRBJ2-7; 10 bases line up with TRBD2. The sample comprised blood. The CDR3 here is CASSPSSGSEFEQYF. DNA of the CDR3: TGTGCCAGCTCACCGTCTAGCGGGAGTGAGTTCGAGCAGTACTTC.